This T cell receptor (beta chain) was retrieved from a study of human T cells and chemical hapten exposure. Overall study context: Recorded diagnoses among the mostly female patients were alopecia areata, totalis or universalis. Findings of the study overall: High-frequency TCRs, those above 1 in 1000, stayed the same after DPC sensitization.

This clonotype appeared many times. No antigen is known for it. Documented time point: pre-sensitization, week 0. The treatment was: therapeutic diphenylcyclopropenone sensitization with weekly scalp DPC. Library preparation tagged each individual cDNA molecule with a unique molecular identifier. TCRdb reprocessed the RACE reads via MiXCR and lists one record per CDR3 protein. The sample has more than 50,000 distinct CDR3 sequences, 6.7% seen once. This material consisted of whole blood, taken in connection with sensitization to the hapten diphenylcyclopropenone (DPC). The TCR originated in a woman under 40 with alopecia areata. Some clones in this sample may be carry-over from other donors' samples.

In DNA form, the CDR3 reads TGTGCCAGCAGTAAAACCGACAGGGGTGGTTCACCCCTCCACTTT. The encoded protein is CASSKTDRGGSPLHF. V is TRBV2 and J is TRBJ1-6; TRBD1 matches at 8 bases. CDR1 is SNHLY, CDR2 FYNNEI, per germline. The CDR3 has 15 residues. Trimming took 5 bases from V and 9 from J; bases not matched to a gene: 9.